The 21 T cell receptor beta chains below all came from one sample that was sequenced in a study of identical twins. TCRdb processed the 5' RACE reads anew with MiXCR; each CDR3 protein has one entry. The repertoire consists of about 900,000 distinct CDR3 sequences, with roughly an eighth occurring once and the leading ten covering about 1.5%. These data were likewise used in another study, on yellow fever vaccine responses in identical twins.

Sequencing was done on a sample of PBMCs. Receptors originate from a woman in her late teens or twenties in good health.

This clonotype appeared many times. V is TRBV6-1 and J is TRBJ1-5; 7 bases fit TRBD1. The CDR3 has 17 amino acids. V lost 5 bases to trimming and J lost 2 bases; unmatched junction nucleotides: 12. Germline values: CDR1 MNHNS, CDR2 SASEGT. Written as DNA, the CDR3 is TGTGCCAGCAGTACCCGGAGGACAGGTCCTCGCAATCAGCCCCAGCATTTT. Encoded protein: CASSTRRTGPRNQPQHF.

This clonotype has only a few counts. The CDR3 bases are TGCGCCAGCAGCGCAAACAGGGCTCGGGATGAGCAGTTCTTC. Encoded protein: CASSANRARDEQFF. The rearrangement uses TRBV4-1 and TRBJ2-1, with D maybe TRBD1 (6 bases). Germline V gives CDR1 MGHRA, CDR2 YSYEKL. The V end was cut by 5 bases, the J end by 8 bases, with 16 bases between. The CDR3 spans 14 residues.

This clonotype was observed a handful of times. This rearrangement joins TRBV6-6 to TRBJ1-1; D remains ambiguous. Looked up from germline, CDR1 is MNHNY and CDR2 is SVGAGI (reference sequence). V was trimmed by 5 bases and J by 3 bases, leaving 10 bases between them. CDR3 size: 13 residues. The CDR3 coding sequence is TGTGCCAGCAGTCACCTAGACGACACTGAAGCTTTCTTT. Its translation: CASSHLDDTEAFF.

V usage is TRBV28 and J usage is TRBJ2-7; 8 nucleotides line up with TRBD2. Germline V gives CDR1 MDHEN, CDR2 SYDVKM. The CDR3 contains 16 residues. V trimming: 5 bases; J trimming: 2 bases; junction bases outside the gene matches: 11. This CDR3 reads CASSPGGTPLTYEQYF. The CDR3 region has the DNA TGTGCCAGCAGTCCGGGAGGGACTCCTTTAACCTACGAGCAGTACTTC.

This chain connects TRBV4-1 to TRBJ2-7; 7 bases map to TRBD1. The trim removed 2 bases at V and 2 bases at J, leaving 9 bases unmatched. This CDR3 is 16 amino acids long. Germline loops: CDR1 MGHRA, CDR2 YSYEKL. CDR3 residues: CASSQPGTEKAYEQYF. The CDR3 DNA follows: TGCGCCAGCAGCCAACCCGGGACAGAAAAGGCCTACGAGCAGTACTTC.

A few counts support this clonotype. The rearrangement joins TRBV5-1 to TRBJ1-2; 9 nucleotides agree with TRBD1. Germline V gene lookup returns CDR1 SGHRS and CDR2 YFSETQ. J gave up 6 bases and V 3 bases, and 9 bases lay outside the gene matches. The CDR3 consists of 15 residues. This chain's CDR3 is CASSSTPGQGDGYTF. CDR3 in DNA: TGCGCCAGCAGCTCTACCCCGGGACAGGGAGATGGCTACACCTTC.

The chain carries TRBV20-1 and TRBJ2-7; D not certain. The CDR3 length is 12 residues. The germline gives CDR1 DFQATT, CDR2 SNEGSKA (reference sequence). Trimming pared 4 bases from V and 4 bases from J, leaving 11 bases between. In nucleotides, the CDR3 is TGCAGTGCTAAGACCCAGGAGTACGAGCAGTACTTC. Translation gives CSAKTQEYEQYF.

This clonotype appeared a few times. The chain uses TRBV3-1 and TRBJ1-6; unclear D gene. This CDR3 is 12 amino acids long. Germline-derived CDR1 and CDR2 are LGHDT and YNNKEL (reference sequence). V shed 6 bases and J shed 8 bases, with 8 bases lying between them. The CDR3 loop reads CASSQQYSPLHF. The CDR3 DNA follows: TGTGCCAGCAGTCAACAGTATTCACCCCTCCACTTT.

The genes are TRBV15 and TRBJ2-5; TRBD1 matches at 12 bases. The V and J ends lost 3 bases and 5 bases, in that order; junction bases with no gene match: 7. Germline CDR1 is LNHNV and CDR2 is YYDKDF (reference sequence). The CDR3 totals 16 residues. CDR3 in amino acids: CATSRTGTGGRETQYF. The CDR3 DNA follows: TGTGCCACCAGCAGGACCGGGACAGGGGGCCGGGAGACCCAGTACTTC.

Only a few counts were recorded for this clonotype. The chain links TRBV27 to TRBJ2-5, with TRBD2 matching over 15 bases. The germline V gene encodes CDR1 MNHEY and CDR2 SMNVEV (reference sequence). V shed 0 bases, J shed 1 base, and the junction held 3 bases outside the gene matches. The CDR3 extends over 18 amino acids. The CDR3 bases are TGTGCCAGCAGTTTATCGGCGGGACTAGCGGGAGGCCAAGAGACCCAGTACTTC. Amino acid sequence: CASSLSAGLAGGQETQYF.

This clonotype was counted between two and nine times. J is TRBJ1-5 and V is TRBV29-1; D might be TRBD1 (5 bases). V was cut by 6 bases and J by 4 bases, with 13 bases left in between. Germline V lookup: CDR1 SQVTM, CDR2 ANQGSEA. The CDR3 spans 13 residues. CDR3 nucleotide sequence: TGCAGCGTGGCCAAGGGACTTAATCAGCCCCAGCATTTT. This codes for CSVAKGLNQPQHF.

This clonotype was detected only a few times. CDR3 sequence reads: CASSQAQGAAGEAFF. The DNA for the CDR3 is TGCGCCAGCAGCCAGGCCCAGGGGGCAGCAGGTGAAGCTTTCTTT. V usage is TRBV5-1 and J usage is TRBJ1-1; the match to TRBD1 covers 8 bases. The CDR3 has 15 amino acids. Looked up from germline, CDR1 is SGHRS and CDR2 is YFSETQ. V dropped 4 bases and J dropped 7; count of bases not matched to a gene: 12.

The chain recombines TRBV20-1 with TRBJ2-3; 7 bases agree with TRBD2. Losses at the gene ends were 0 bases for V and 2 bases for J; bases not matched to a gene: 8. From germline, CDR1 is DFQATT and CDR2 SNEGSKA (reference sequence). This CDR3 spans 16 amino acids. The CDR3 DNA follows: TGCAGTGCTAGAGATTCATCGGCGGGAGCCACAGATACGCAGTATTTT. Encoded protein: CSARDSSAGATDTQYF.

This clonotype was detected a few times. The J gene is TRBJ2-3, the V gene TRBV6-2 or TRBV6-3; 8 positions agree with TRBD2. This CDR3 is 15 amino acids long. In germline, CDR1 is MNHEY, CDR2 SVGEGT. The V segment lost 5 bases and the J segment 6 bases; nucleotides outside the gene matches: 10. The CDR3, as DNA: TGTGCCAGCAGTCTGCGAGTAGCGGGGAGTGATACGCAGTATTTT. This translates into CASSLRVAGSDTQYF.

The V gene is TRBV5-6, the J gene TRBJ2-1; D is possibly TRBD2 (5 bases). Germline assignment: CDR1 SGHDT and CDR2 YYEEEE. Trimming left V 3 bases short and J 8 bases short, with 18 bases between. The CDR3 extends over 15 amino acids. The DNA of the CDR3 is TGTGCCAGCAGCTCTGACTACAAGATTGTCGATGAGCAGTTCTTC. It is translated as CASSSDYKIVDEQFF. Full variable domain (missing parts from reference TRBV5-6 and TRBJ2-1): DAGVTQSPTHLIKTRGQQVTLRCSPKSGHDTVSWYQQALGQGPQFIFQYYEEEERQRGNFPDRFSGHQFPNYSSELNVNALLLGDSALYLCASSSDYKIVDEQFFGPGTRLTVL.

The DNA for the CDR3 is TGTGCCAGCAGTTTAGGCAAAACTAGCACAGATACGCAGTATTTT. Translated, it gives CASSLGKTSTDTQYF. The V call is TRBV12-3 or TRBV12-4, the J call TRBJ2-3; D remains unclear. The CDR3 loop spans 15 amino acids. V was trimmed by 1 base and J by 0 bases, leaving 8 bases between them.

This chain links TRBV6-1 with TRBJ1-5, with D hard to call. CDR1 and CDR2 (germline): MNHNS, SASEGT. Trimming removed 8 bases from V and 1 base from J, with 9 bases in between. The CDR3 sequence is 13 residues long. The CDR3 loop reads CASEVRSNQPQHF. The DNA for the CDR3 is TGTGCCAGCGAGGTGAGAAGCAATCAGCCCCAGCATTTT.

This clonotype was recorded a few times. This chain connects TRBV28 to TRBJ1-2; no definite D call. Per germline, CDR1 MDHEN and CDR2 SYDVKM. This CDR3 is 13 amino acids long. The V and J ends lost 5 bases and 4 bases respectively, with 11 bases between them. The CDR3 here is CASSPPAVYGYTF. The CDR3 DNA reads as TGTGCCAGCAGTCCCCCCGCAGTCTATGGCTACACCTTC.

V usage is TRBV6-2 or TRBV6-3 and J usage is TRBJ2-1, with D unresolved. Germline V gene data show CDR1 as MNHEY and CDR2 as SVGEGT. The CDR3 extends over 13 amino acids. Trimming removed 8 bases at V and 7 bases at J, with 15 bases between. The DNA for the CDR3 is TGTGCCAGCGCACCTTATGCTGGGAATGAGCAGTTCTTC. This gives the protein CASAPYAGNEQFF.

The chain has TRBV24-1 and TRBJ1-5; a weak D match, TRBD1 (6 bases). The CDR3 is made up of 16 amino acids. Trimming shortened V by 3 bases and J by 0 bases, and 11 bases separated the two germline ends. Germline V gives CDR1 KGHDR, CDR2 SFDVKD. The CDR3 spells CATSDRTVNSNQPQHF. The CDR3 bases are TGTGCCACCAGTGATAGGACAGTGAATAGCAATCAGCCCCAGCATTTT.

This rearrangement joins TRBV12-3 or TRBV12-4 to TRBJ2-3; TRBD1 or TRBD2 may be the D gene (5 bases each). CDR3 length: 14 amino acids. Trimming took 6 bases from V and 4 from J, leaving 14 bases between them. DNA for the CDR3: TGTGCCAGCAGGGGGACGTGGATCGCAGATACGCAGTATTTT. It specifies CASRGTWIADTQYF.